A selection of T cell receptor beta chains follows, all from one sample in a study of Graves' ophthalmopathy and Graves' hyperthyroidism. TCRdb re-called the multiplex PCR reads with MiXCR, one entry per CDR3 protein. The table lists almost 400,000 distinct CDR3 sequences, around 17% of them singletons. The sample consisted of peripheral blood. These receptors were collected from a young woman with Graves' ophthalmopathy. Each CDR3 is given without its conserved first and last residue. Each record gives: J gene, D gene, V gene, CDR3 protein. The D gene is left open where the match is weak.

J gene: TRBJ1-1; D gene: -; V gene: TRBV6-1; CDR3 protein: ASTTRRGEAF
J gene: TRBJ1-1; D gene: TRBD1; V gene: TRBV4-1; CDR3 protein: ASSPQGTASEAF
J gene: TRBJ2-7; D gene: -; V gene: TRBV7-9; CDR3 protein: ASSSRDITYEQY
J gene: TRBJ1-3; D gene: -; V gene: TRBV20-1; CDR3 protein: SATGGVSGNTIY
J gene: TRBJ1-2; D gene: -; V gene: TRBV29-1; CDR3 protein: SVASGYT
J gene: TRBJ2-5; D gene: -; V gene: TRBV12-3/TRBV12-4; CDR3 protein: ASSYYGETQY
J gene: TRBJ2-5; D gene: -; V gene: TRBV20-1; CDR3 protein: SARVGTLGETQY
J gene: TRBJ1-1; D gene: -; V gene: TRBV3-1; CDR3 protein: ASSRDLVNTEAF
J gene: TRBJ1-5; D gene: -; V gene: TRBV28; CDR3 protein: ASSSPDLQPQH
J gene: TRBJ2-2; D gene: -; V gene: TRBV6-1; CDR3 protein: ASRLSAGELF
J gene: TRBJ2-7; D gene: TRBD1; V gene: TRBV2; CDR3 protein: ASSNLSDRRSYEQY
J gene: TRBJ2-6; D gene: -; V gene: TRBV7-9; CDR3 protein: ASSFSDSGANVLT
J gene: TRBJ1-1; D gene: -; V gene: TRBV6-1; CDR3 protein: ASSEAGQGSTEAF
J gene: TRBJ1-1; D gene: -; V gene: TRBV28; CDR3 protein: ASNGPGEATEAF
J gene: TRBJ1-1; D gene: -; V gene: TRBV28; CDR3 protein: ASNRAVTEAF
J gene: TRBJ2-4; D gene: -; V gene: TRBV12-3/TRBV12-4; CDR3 protein: ASRPPGGTKNIQY
J gene: TRBJ2-5; D gene: -; V gene: TRBV30; CDR3 protein: AWSVPGPQY
J gene: TRBJ2-7; D gene: -; V gene: TRBV7-2; CDR3 protein: ASTIGGLSEQY
J gene: TRBJ1-5; D gene: -; V gene: TRBV28; CDR3 protein: ASSLVSWIQPQH
J gene: TRBJ1-2; D gene: -; V gene: TRBV14; CDR3 protein: ASSQAVNYGYT
J gene: TRBJ2-7; D gene: -; V gene: TRBV11-2; CDR3 protein: ASSPHFPGGEQY
J gene: TRBJ2-7; D gene: -; V gene: TRBV28; CDR3 protein: ASSNGPRPYEQY
J gene: TRBJ1-1; D gene: -; V gene: TRBV30; CDR3 protein: AWSRVNTEAF
J gene: TRBJ1-1; D gene: -; V gene: TRBV27; CDR3 protein: ASSSSTFRLLMNTEAF
J gene: TRBJ2-2; D gene: -; V gene: TRBV6-5; CDR3 protein: ASSYSGFELF
J gene: TRBJ2-7; D gene: -; V gene: TRBV7-9; CDR3 protein: ASSLNIVSYEQY
J gene: TRBJ2-7; D gene: -; V gene: TRBV28; CDR3 protein: ASRPKTYEQY
J gene: TRBJ1-5; D gene: -; V gene: TRBV11-1; CDR3 protein: ASSQSLSPSWSNQPQH
J gene: TRBJ2-4; D gene: -; V gene: TRBV27; CDR3 protein: ASSYRGLAKNIQY
J gene: TRBJ2-5; D gene: TRBD2; V gene: TRBV6-1; CDR3 protein: ASSEAGLAGGEETQY
J gene: TRBJ1-1; D gene: -; V gene: TRBV12-3/TRBV12-4; CDR3 protein: ASSYDRKLNTEAF
J gene: TRBJ2-4; D gene: -; V gene: TRBV6-2/TRBV6-3; CDR3 protein: ASSYPERVQY
J gene: TRBJ2-6; D gene: -; V gene: TRBV30; CDR3 protein: AWRVKGANVLT
J gene: TRBJ1-2; D gene: -; V gene: TRBV28; CDR3 protein: ASSLPRQGYT
J gene: TRBJ2-7; D gene: TRBD2; V gene: TRBV12-3/TRBV12-4; CDR3 protein: ASSPVFGLAGGDEQY
J gene: TRBJ2-7; D gene: TRBD2; V gene: TRBV27; CDR3 protein: ASSLSRGGDLTYEQY
J gene: TRBJ1-2; D gene: -; V gene: TRBV12-3/TRBV12-4; CDR3 protein: ASSSGRRGYGYT
J gene: TRBJ2-7; D gene: -; V gene: TRBV27; CDR3 protein: ASSPDRDFSYEQY
J gene: TRBJ2-7; D gene: TRBD1; V gene: TRBV20-1; CDR3 protein: SARPRDRGPYEQY
J gene: TRBJ1-2; D gene: -; V gene: TRBV28; CDR3 protein: ASQINAGRGYT
J gene: TRBJ2-7; D gene: TRBD2; V gene: TRBV27; CDR3 protein: ASSLGLEIYEQY
J gene: TRBJ2-5; D gene: -; V gene: TRBV7-2; CDR3 protein: ASSLVPGAETQY
J gene: TRBJ1-2; D gene: -; V gene: TRBV9; CDR3 protein: ASSTTGNDGYT
J gene: TRBJ1-2; D gene: TRBD1; V gene: TRBV6-5; CDR3 protein: ASSYLRTGGVYGYT
J gene: TRBJ2-4; D gene: TRBD1; V gene: TRBV30; CDR3 protein: AWSGGPQTGDLY
J gene: TRBJ1-6; D gene: -; V gene: TRBV30; CDR3 protein: AWSAGQDNSPLH
J gene: TRBJ1-3; D gene: -; V gene: TRBV6-2/TRBV6-3; CDR3 protein: ASSPSRPASSGNTIY
J gene: TRBJ1-1; D gene: -; V gene: TRBV3-1; CDR3 protein: ASSPGGRGAF
J gene: TRBJ2-7; D gene: -; V gene: TRBV4-1; CDR3 protein: ASSQVPLGGEQY
J gene: TRBJ2-7; D gene: TRBD1; V gene: TRBV6-2/TRBV6-3; CDR3 protein: ASSWDRGKY
J gene: TRBJ2-7; D gene: TRBD1; V gene: TRBV9; CDR3 protein: ASSGTGDSSYEQY
J gene: TRBJ1-1; D gene: TRBD1; V gene: TRBV29-1; CDR3 protein: SVEKGQGASSEAF
J gene: TRBJ2-5; D gene: TRBD2; V gene: TRBV6-2/TRBV6-3; CDR3 protein: ASSSGSQETQY
J gene: TRBJ1-1; D gene: -; V gene: TRBV30; CDR3 protein: AWSGRGGETAF
J gene: TRBJ1-2; D gene: -; V gene: TRBV30; CDR3 protein: AWSVRNTVYGYT
J gene: TRBJ2-2; D gene: TRBD1; V gene: TRBV5-1; CDR3 protein: ASSLFETGAGELF
J gene: TRBJ2-7; D gene: -; V gene: TRBV12-5; CDR3 protein: ASAPHSLIYEQY
J gene: TRBJ1-1; D gene: TRBD1; V gene: TRBV29-1; CDR3 protein: SVSDRVTEAF
J gene: TRBJ1-2; D gene: -; V gene: TRBV19; CDR3 protein: ASSPRMYGYGYT